What follows are 10 T cell receptor beta chains derived from one specimen sequenced in a study of T cell repertoires in cytomegalovirus infection. One entry per CDR3 protein results from TCRdb running MiXCR on the reads. This sample has hundreds of thousands of distinct CDR3 sequences, with roughly a sixth found just once. Sequenced sample: PBMCs. These receptors originate from a human donor in good health (CMV status not recorded). Some clones in this sample may be carry-over from other donors' samples.

This clonotype was found many times. The gene calls are TRBV9 and TRBJ1-5; unclear D gene. CDR3 length equals 14 residues. Germline CDR1 and CDR2: SGDLS and YYNGEE. With 0 bases removed from V and 4 bases from J, the gap between germline ends came to 8 bases. CDR3 protein: CASSVGFGNQPQHF. As DNA, the CDR3 is TGTGCCAGCAGCGTAGGCTTTGGTAATCAGCCCCAGCATTTT. The variable domain in full, with the rest retrieved from reference TRBV9 and TRBJ1-5, is DSGVTQTPKHLITATGQRVTLRCSPRSGDLSVYWYQQSLDQGLQFLIQYYNGEERAKGNILERFSAQQFPDLHSELNLSSLELGDSALYFCASSVGFGNQPQHFGDGTRLSIL.

This clonotype was picked up many times. The genes are TRBV20-1 and TRBJ2-1; the match to TRBD2 covers 11 bases. Germline V gene lookup returns CDR1 DFQATT and CDR2 SNEGSKA (reference sequence). The length of the CDR3 is 14 residues. J was trimmed by 4 bases and V by 6 bases; bases with no gene match: 5. CDR3 sequence (DNA): TGCAGTGCCATAGCGGGGGGGGGGTACAATGAGCAGTTCTTC. This codes for CSAIAGGGYNEQFF.

The V call is TRBV6-2 or TRBV6-3, the J call TRBJ2-7, with D perhaps given as TRBD1 or TRBD2 (5 bases each). The germline V gene has CDR1 MNHEY and CDR2 SVGEGT. V gave up 7 bases and J gave up 3 bases, with 16 bases separating them. This CDR3 region has 14 residues. The CDR3 DNA reads TGTGCCAGCACCCTGGGGACCACAGTCTACGAGCAGTACTTC. Translated: CASTLGTTVYEQYF.

This clonotype appeared many times. The chain carries TRBV28 and TRBJ2-1, with D uncertain. CDR3 length: 14 amino acids. Germline values: CDR1 MDHEN, CDR2 SYDVKM. The V end lost 5 bases, the J end lost 3 bases, and 11 bases lay between the germline ends. The CDR3 spells CASSPYSYYNEQFF. In DNA, the CDR3 is TGTGCCAGCAGTCCCTACAGTTACTACAATGAGCAGTTCTTC.

This chain connects TRBV15 to TRBJ1-1; D ambiguous. The length of the CDR3 is 17 residues. The germline V gene has CDR1 LNHNV and CDR2 YYDKDF (reference sequence). Deletions cut 1 base from V and 2 bases from J, with 17 bases between. The CDR3 loop is CATSRAVGPGRNTEAFF. DNA of the CDR3: TGTGCCACCAGCAGAGCCGTGGGCCCCGGTCGTAACACTGAAGCTTTCTTT.

The genes are TRBV12-5 and TRBJ2-3; 10 bases are a match to TRBD1. Germline CDR1 and CDR2: LGHNT and FRNRAP. Trimming removed 6 bases from V and 1 base from J; junction bases left unmatched: 4. The CDR3 sequence is 15 residues long. CDR3 region: CASGFGQGGTDTQYF. The CDR3 bases are TGTGCTAGTGGCTTCGGACAGGGGGGCACAGATACGCAGTATTTT.

The CDR3 loop is CASSLREGEAFF. In nucleotides, the CDR3 is TGTGCCAGCAGTTTAAGGGAGGGTGAAGCTTTCTTT. V and J are TRBV28 and TRBJ1-1; D remains unclear. Germline CDR1 MDHEN, CDR2 SYDVKM. V lost 2 bases and J 7 bases, leaving 8 bases between the germline ends. CDR3 size: 12 residues.

Remarks on this clonotype: At one boundary the junction diverges from the germline segment, which might be a read error. J is TRBJ2-5 and V is TRBV14, with 8 bases aligning to TRBD2. Germline CDR1 reads SGHDN; CDR2 reads FVKESK. The CDR3 spans 15 residues. The CDR3: CASSPRTSNQEAQYF. Here the CDR3 DNA reads TGTGCCAGCAGCCCCCGGACTAGCAATCAAGAGGCCCAGTACTTC.

This clonotype was counted many times. This chain uses TRBV7-9 with TRBJ1-5, with TRBD1 matching over 9 bases. The germline V gene has CDR1 SEHNR and CDR2 FQNEAQ (reference sequence). CDR3 size: 16 residues. The V gene end was trimmed by 2 bases and the J gene end by 5 bases; junction bases not matched to a gene: 7. CDR3 sequence: CASSLTWDREDQPQHF. In DNA form, the CDR3 reads TGTGCCAGCAGCTTAACCTGGGACAGGGAAGATCAGCCCCAGCATTTT.

The chain combines TRBV6-1 with TRBJ1-6; possibly TRBD1 for D (5 bases). V dropped 4 bases and J dropped 5 bases, with 18 bases sitting between them. Germline V gene data show CDR1 as MNHNS and CDR2 as SASEGT. This CDR3 is 17 amino acids long. Written as DNA, the CDR3 is TGTGCCAGCAGTGCGGGGGGAAGTTCCTACCATAATTCACCCCTCCACTTT. Translated, it gives CASSAGGSSYHNSPLHF.